Following are 27 T cell receptor beta chains from one sample sequenced in a study of T cells after yellow fever vaccination. TCRdb processed the 5' RACE reads anew with MiXCR; each CDR3 protein has one entry. Here the sample spans about 300,000 distinct CDR3 sequences, 6.8% being singletons. The material was PBMCs, obtained 45 days after the first yellow fever vaccination. Every receptor here comes from a man younger than 35 who received the YFV17D yellow fever vaccine.

This clonotype showed up many times. The chain is built from TRBV7-2 and TRBJ2-5; 9 positions match TRBD2. The CDR3 spans 15 residues. CDR1 is SGHTA, CDR2 FQGNSA, per germline. The junction had 3 bases not matched to a gene; V was cut back by 0 bases and J by 4 bases. The CDR3 is CASSLAKAGGETQYF. The DNA of the CDR3 is TGTGCCAGCAGCTTAGCGAAAGCGGGGGGAGAGACCCAGTACTTC.

This clonotype occurred a few times. The CDR3 loop is CATSRYVVLEAFF. Here the CDR3 DNA reads TGTGCCACCAGCAGATACGTTGTCCTTGAAGCTTTCTTT. This rearrangement joins TRBV15 to TRBJ1-1; D is unclear. Trimming took 2 bases from V and 7 from J, leaving 11 bases between them. The germline CDR1 and CDR2 sequences are LNHNV and YYDKDF (reference sequence). The CDR3 is made up of 13 amino acids.

The CDR3 sequence: CSARTGTQADTQYF. The CDR3 coding sequence is TGCAGTGCTAGGACAGGGACACAGGCGGATACGCAGTATTTT. The chain joins TRBV20-1 to TRBJ2-3; TRBD1 matches at 7 bases. J lost 6 bases, V lost 3 bases, and 9 bases had no gene match. The CDR3 totals 14 residues. The V gene's germline CDR1 is DFQATT and CDR2 SNEGSKA (reference sequence).

There are a few counts of this clonotype. The chain combines TRBV4-3 with TRBJ2-2, with unresolved D. V gave up 4 bases and J gave up 6 bases, with 6 bases separating them. The CDR3 spans 12 residues. Germline loops: CDR1 LGHNA, CDR2 YSLEER. For the CDR3, the DNA is TGCGCCAGCAGCCCCTATGCCGGGGAGCTGTTTTTT. Protein: CASSPYAGELFF.

This clonotype was observed a handful of times. The chain employs TRBV7-9 and TRBJ1-3, with 8 positions matching TRBD1. The CDR3 is made up of 14 amino acids. Unmatched junction bases numbered 8, after V lost 5 bases and J lost 8 bases. Germline CDR1 reads SEHNR; CDR2 reads FQNEAQ (reference sequence). The CDR3 region is CASSPPGRGHTIYF. In DNA form, the CDR3 reads TGTGCCAGCAGCCCTCCTGGCAGGGGGCACACCATATATTTT. Full variable domain (outside the CDR3, taken from reference TRBV7-9 and TRBJ1-3): DTGVSQNPRHKITKRGQNVTFRCDPISEHNRLYWYRQTLGQGPEFLTYFQNEAQLEKSRLLSDRFSAERPKGSFSTLEIQRTEQGDSAMYLCASSPPGRGHTIYFGEGSWLTVV.

Only a few counts were recorded for this clonotype. J is TRBJ2-1 and V is TRBV7-3; D might be TRBD1 or TRBD2, each matching 5 bases. Germline V gene lookup returns CDR1 SGHTA and CDR2 FQGTGA. This CDR3 spans 15 amino acids. V dropped 5 bases and J dropped 0 bases, with 11 bases sitting between them. CDR3 nucleotide sequence: TGTGCCAGCAGCGCTGGGGGAACCTCCTACAATGAGCAGTTCTTC. It codes for CASSAGGTSYNEQFF.

The chain employs TRBV5-1 and TRBJ2-2; D remains ambiguous. The CDR3 spans 14 residues. V lost 3 bases and J 3 bases, leaving 9 bases between the germline ends. The germline V gene has CDR1 SGHRS and CDR2 YFSETQ. The CDR3 DNA follows: TGCGCCAGCAGCTCGCTGGCTGACACCGGGGAGCTGTTTTTT. It is translated as CASSSLADTGELFF.

This clonotype was seen more than once but under ten times. This chain uses TRBV10-3 with TRBJ2-7; no clear D. The CDR3 totals 13 residues. Trimming took off 2 bases at V and 3 bases at J, with 8 bases between the two ends. Germline-derived CDR1 and CDR2 are ENHRY and SYGVKD. CDR3 loop: CAISEGNLYEQYF. The CDR3 nucleotides are TGTGCCATCAGTGAGGGGAACCTCTACGAGCAGTACTTC.

Concerning this clonotype itself: This may stem from a read error, because a much larger clone lies one nucleotide away. This sequence joins TRBV3-1 and TRBJ2-5, with 11 bases identical to TRBD2. The CDR3 spans 17 residues. CDR1 LGHDT and CDR2 YNNKEL come from the germline V gene (reference sequence). CDR3 coding DNA: TGTGCCTGCAGTTTGGGAGATAGCGGGGGGGCGAGAGAGACCCAGTACTTC. Protein product: CACSLGDSGGARETQYF.

This clonotype was seen repeatedly, ten times or more. The V gene is TRBV20-1, the J gene TRBJ2-2; D is undetermined. The V gene lost 1 base and the J gene lost 5 bases, with 8 bases spanning the gap. The CDR3 is 13 amino acids. The germline V gene has CDR1 DFQATT and CDR2 SNEGSKA (reference sequence). CDR3 DNA sequence: TGCAGTGCTAGAGGCCAGCCTACCGGGGAGCTGTTTTTT. This gives the protein CSARGQPTGELFF.

The chain carries TRBV6-5 and TRBJ2-6; 8 nucleotides align to TRBD1. J gave up 0 bases and V 2 bases, and 9 bases lay outside the gene matches. Germline CDR1 and CDR2: MNHEY and SVGAGI. The CDR3 totals 19 residues. In DNA, the CDR3 is TGTGCCAGCAGTTACGGAGGCAGGGGGCCAATCTCTGGGGCCAACGTCCTGACTTTC. It translates to CASSYGGRGPISGANVLTF.

This clonotype was detected many times. The chain combines TRBV4-2 with TRBJ1-1; TRBD1 might be the D (5 bases). The germline V gene encodes CDR1 LGHNA and CDR2 YNFKEQ. The CDR3 sequence is 16 residues long. V was trimmed by 1 base and J by 0 bases, leaving 12 bases between them. In nucleotides, the CDR3 is TGTGCCAGCAGCCAAGGGGGCCAGGGTATGAACACTGAAGCTTTCTTT. Residues: CASSQGGQGMNTEAFF.

This clonotype was seen a handful of times. The chain recombines TRBV7-9 with TRBJ1-1, with 8 bases aligning to TRBD1. V lost 8 bases, J lost 3 bases, and 11 bases stayed unmatched. The CDR3 extends over 15 amino acids. CDR1 and CDR2 (germline): SEHNR, FQNEAQ (reference sequence). CDR3 amino acids: CASSPRTGKDTEAFF. CDR3 DNA: TGTGCCAGCTCTCCGCGGACAGGGAAAGACACTGAAGCTTTCTTT.

Here the CDR3 reads CASSYSANSPLHF. Here the CDR3 DNA reads TGTGCCAGCAGTTACTCAGCGAATTCACCCCTCCACTTT. V gene TRBV6-5 combines with J gene TRBJ1-6; D remains unclear. Trimming shortened V by 0 bases and J by 7 bases, and 4 bases separated the two germline ends. Per germline, CDR1 MNHEY and CDR2 SVGAGI. CDR3 length: 13 amino acids.

This clonotype was observed a handful of times. The J gene is TRBJ2-4, the V gene TRBV24-1; D gene unclear. The CDR3 sequence is 15 residues long. From germline, CDR1 is KGHDR and CDR2 SFDVKD. V was clipped by 0 bases and J by 0 bases, with 5 bases between them. CDR3 sequence: CATSDLTKAKNIQYF. The CDR3 bases are TGTGCCACCAGTGATTTGACTAAAGCCAAAAACATTCAGTACTTC.

This clonotype turned up a few times. The J gene is TRBJ1-2, the V gene TRBV12-3 or TRBV12-4; D is undetermined. The CDR3 extends over 13 amino acids. Trimming removed 3 bases at V and 8 bases at J, with 13 bases between. The CDR3 loop reads CASSFVRFSGYTF. The CDR3 DNA is TGTGCCAGCAGTTTCGTCAGGTTTTCGGGCTACACCTTC.

The CDR3: CASSVDSYTGELFF. Here the CDR3 DNA reads TGTGCCAGCTCAGTAGACAGTTACACCGGGGAGCTGTTTTTT. The V and J genes are TRBV18 and TRBJ2-2, with D possibly matching TRBD1 (5 bases). Trimming cost V 5 bases and J 3 bases, with 10 bases left between them. The germline V gene encodes CDR1 KGHSH and CDR2 LQKENI. The CDR3 is 14 residues long.

This clonotype was recorded many times. This chain joins TRBV7-2 and TRBJ1-2, with D possibly TRBD1 on 5 matching bases. The V end was cut by 2 bases, the J end by 7 bases, with 8 bases between. CDR1 is SGHTA, CDR2 FQGNSA, per germline. The CDR3 runs to 12 residues. The CDR3 reads CASSLRGGGYTF. The CDR3 DNA reads as TGTGCCAGCAGCTTAAGGGGCGGTGGCTACACCTTC.

The J gene is TRBJ2-7, the V gene TRBV28, with TRBD1 matching 9 bases. V lost 4 bases to trimming and J lost 4 bases; unmatched junction nucleotides: 8. The germline CDR1 and CDR2 sequences are MDHEN and SYDVKM. The CDR3 covers 15 residues. Here the CDR3 DNA reads TGTGCCAGCAGTTCCCCGGGACAGGGCGTGTACGAGCAGTACGTC. Protein sequence: CASSSPGQGVYEQYV.

This clonotype was seen at least ten times. V and J are TRBV12-3 or TRBV12-4 and TRBJ2-5, with 9 bases aligning to TRBD1. There are 15 residues in the CDR3. Trimming removed 6 bases from V and 2 bases from J; junction bases left unmatched: 7. The CDR3 spells CASSGDRAGQETQYF. The CDR3 DNA follows: TGTGCCAGCAGCGGGGACAGGGCGGGTCAAGAGACCCAGTACTTC.

This clonotype occurred a few times. The CDR3 region is CASSLRASQETQYF. The CDR3 DNA sequence: TGTGCCAGCAGTTTAAGGGCCAGCCAAGAGACCCAGTACTTC. The chain combines TRBV12-3 or TRBV12-4 with TRBJ2-5; no clear D gene. Trimming stripped 2 bases from V and 1 base from J, with 8 bases between. The CDR3 covers 14 residues.

This clonotype was recorded at least ten times. J is TRBJ1-1 and V is TRBV28, with no clear D. Germline CDR1 MDHEN, CDR2 SYDVKM. CDR3 size: 12 residues. Trimming shortened V by 3 bases and J by 1 base, and 3 bases separated the two germline ends. The CDR3 nucleotides are TGTGCCAGCAGTTTCCAGAACACTGAAGCTTTCTTT. Translating it yields CASSFQNTEAFF.

The V gene is TRBV20-1, the J gene TRBJ2-5; 8 bases agree with TRBD1. The CDR3 contains 13 residues. Germline lookup yields CDR1 DFQATT and CDR2 SNEGSKA (reference sequence). The junction had 3 bases not matched to a gene; V was cut back by 3 bases and J by 3 bases. The CDR3 bases are TGCAGTGCTAGCTCAGGGGGCGAAGAGACCCAGTACTTC. Amino acid sequence: CSASSGGEETQYF.

The chain carries TRBV10-2 and TRBJ2-5; D is undetermined. Trimming left V 4 bases short and J 4 bases short, with 10 bases between. Germline V gives CDR1 WSHSY, CDR2 SAAADI. This CDR3 is built from 13 residues. CDR3: CASSGPVGETQYF. DNA for the CDR3: TGCGCCAGCAGTGGCCCAGTGGGAGAGACCCAGTACTTC.

This clonotype turned up a few times. The chain combines TRBV30 with TRBJ2-5; D unresolved. The V gene's germline CDR1 is GTSNPN and CDR2 SVGIG (reference sequence). V dropped 0 bases and J dropped 4 bases, with 12 bases sitting between them. The CDR3 loop spans 14 amino acids. CDR3 nucleotides: TGTGCCTGGAGTGTACCTAGGTTTCCAGAGACCCAGTACTTC. As protein: CAWSVPRFPETQYF.

A note on this clonotype: An end of the junction differs from the germline gene, which may be a read error. The chain carries TRBV5-5 and TRBJ2-2; 8 nucleotides align to TRBD1. The CDR3 sequence is 15 residues long. The germline gives CDR1 SGHKS, CDR2 YYEKEE (reference sequence). CDR3 sequence: CASSLYGTGTGELSF. DNA for the CDR3: TGTGCCAGCAGCTTGTACGGGACAGGAACCGGGGAGCTGTCTTTT.

The chain recombines TRBV4-3 with TRBJ2-1; no clear D. Trimming left V 0 bases short and J 6 bases short, with 15 bases between. This CDR3 is built from 16 residues. Germline V gene data show CDR1 as LGHNA and CDR2 as YSLEER. CDR3 amino acids: CASSQEITRPGNEQFF. The DNA of the CDR3 is TGCGCCAGCAGCCAAGAAATTACCCGGCCGGGCAATGAGCAGTTCTTC.